The entry that follows covers one T cell receptor beta chain sequence. Its antigen target is currently unknown. No much larger clone exists at a distance of one base, and base qualities are not known. CDR1 MNHNS and CDR2 SASEGT were looked up in the germline V gene. V loses 2 bases of germline sequence and J loses 8 bases, and the interval between the two ends is 9 bases. The CDR3 contains 13 residues, cysteine and phenylalanine counted. Only CDR3 DNA remains: 39 bases, in frame from the first base. In light of the paper, this sample's time point label describes: about 28 days (+/-7) after the second vaccine dose. AZD1222 recipients with second doses at about 4 weeks or about 12 weeks were pooled, because spike-specific TCR depth and breadth did not differ between schedules. Vaccinee samples came from UK trials COV001 and COV002, including a single-blind randomized controlled phase 2/3 trial of AZD1222 (ChAdOx1 nCoV-19) in healthy adults. For TCRbeta chain sequencing, PBMC samples were collected from trial participants at day 0 and at day 28 after the second dose.

The CDR3 regions of human TCRbeta chains were analyzed by immunosequencing. Under the source paper's analysis protocol: TCRs in the repertoires were compared against a reference library of SARS-CoV-2-specific TCRs that had been generated with the MIRA antigen-specificity platform. Breadth was defined as the fraction of unique TCRs that were SARS-CoV-2-associated. Depth was defined as the fraction of total T cells that were SARS-CoV-2-associated. Using the MIRA data, each spike-specific TCR was mapped to the spike region that the TCR reacts to and placed in a CD4 or CD8 class. Log10-transformed breadth and depth values were compared by one-way ANOVA with Sidak's multiple comparisons tests. As stored in TCRdb, this immuneACCESS dataset retains in-frame rearrangements with V and J assigned. A fraction of the clones does not appear; measured against another copy, unresolved V genes explain less than half of the discrepancy, and the remainder lacks a known reason. That table gives V, J and clone size, and the DNA gave D and trimming. The sample table lists some 81,000 clones, 70% to 90% of them with a count of one. The ten most abundant clones make up about 3.4% of the sample.

The entry originates in a study of T cell responses to AZD1222 COVID-19 vaccine (dated by TCRdb to about 2021). General notes on the study: TCR sequencing was performed for roughly 250 trial participants, of whom roughly 200 were given two doses of AZD1222 and 26 were given two doses of MenACWY control vaccine. Trial participants were enrolled into age subgroups of 18-55, 56-69 and 70-plus years, which contained about 150, 28 and 57 TCR-sequenced participants, respectively. What the authors observed across the whole study: CD4 TCRs associated with the vaccine covered the entire spike protein, and the dominant responses were in regions 160-218 and 743-854. Reportedly, almost half of the unique spike-specific TCRs recognized epitopes lying outside the regions that are mutated in the B.1.351 and B.1.1.7 variants. Participants were mostly white British and included more females than males, and it was suggested by the authors that clonal diversity may have been underestimated. After two AZD1222 doses, both the breadth and the depth of spike-specific TCRs were significantly higher than at day 0 and than in MenACWY recipients. Only five or six AZD1222 recipients were SARS-CoV-2 seropositive at baseline, limiting conclusions about previously exposed vaccinees. In the small 56-69-year group, the increase in depth fell short of significance, most likely because of low power. No day 14 peak-response samples were available, so repertoires were characterized only after the peak T cell response.

This receptor was taken from an adult who received the AZD1222 COVID-19 vaccine. Sequenced material: peripheral blood, taken 28 days after the second AZD1222 dose. The chain employs TRBV6-1 and TRBJ1-4; TRBD1 is a weak D gene call, 5 bases matching. At the DNA level, the sequence is TGTGCCAGCAGTGAAAACGGGGCCGAAAAACTGTTTTTT. Translation gives CASSENGAEKLFF.